The 30 T cell receptor beta chains in this list originate from one sample, sequenced in a study of early T cells in non-severe SARS-CoV-2 infection. One entry per CDR3 protein results from TCRdb running MiXCR on the 5' RACE reads. This table holds some 54,000 distinct CDR3 sequences, 8.5% to 10% found once. The source material was whole blood. These receptors originate from an adult who was a healthcare worker with PCR-confirmed SARS-CoV-2 infection or an uninfected control (not recorded which).

This clonotype has just a few counts. The genes are TRBV7-2 and TRBJ2-5; D is perhaps TRBD2 (5 bases). The germline gives CDR1 SGHTA, CDR2 FQGNSA. Between the trimmed V and J ends, which lost 8 bases and 7 bases, there was a span of 23 bases. CDR3 length: 15 amino acids. CDR3 nucleotide sequence: TGTGCCAGCTCCCAGTTGGGAAGTCATGCGGGGACCCAGTACTTC. The encoded protein is CASSQLGSHAGTQYF.

This chain's CDR3 is CASSSGHWDRGHGELFF. The CDR3 DNA reads TGTGCCAGCAGCTCGGGACACTGGGACAGGGGGCACGGGGAGCTGTTTTTT. The chain links TRBV3-1 to TRBJ2-2; 12 nucleotides agree with TRBD1. The trim removed 5 bases at V and 7 bases at J, leaving 11 bases unmatched. In germline, CDR1 is LGHDT, CDR2 YNNKEL (reference sequence). The CDR3 runs 17 residues. Based on the CDR3 plus reference TRBV3-1 and TRBJ2-2, the full variable domain is DTAVSQTPKYLVTQMGNDKSIKCEQNLGHDTMYWYKQDSKKFLKIMFSYNNKELIINETVPNRFSPKSPDKAHLNLHINSLELGDSAVYFCASSSGHWDRGHGELFFGEGSRLTVL.

This clonotype was detected ten times or more. The chain joins TRBV7-8 to TRBJ1-5; 7 bases are a match to TRBD1. The CDR3 consists of 17 residues. Per germline, CDR1 SGHVS and CDR2 FQNEAQ. The V gene end was trimmed by 4 bases and the J gene end by 5 bases; junction bases not matched to a gene: 14. The CDR3 is CASSYRRMTGSDQPQHF. CDR3 coding DNA: TGTGCCAGCAGCTACCGGCGTATGACAGGGTCGGATCAGCCCCAGCATTTT.

The chain carries TRBV30 and TRBJ2-3, with D perhaps matching TRBD1 or TRBD2 (5 bases each). The CDR3 spans 13 residues. From germline, CDR1 is GTSNPN and CDR2 SVGIG (reference sequence). V was clipped by 0 bases and J by 6 bases, with 10 bases between them. The CDR3 region is CAWSVHEGDTQYF. CDR3 sequence (DNA): TGTGCCTGGAGTGTACACGAGGGGGATACGCAGTATTTT.

This clonotype showed up many times. The chain combines TRBV10-3 with TRBJ1-1; 7 bases are a match to TRBD1. This CDR3 is 13 amino acids long. Germline CDR1 and CDR2: ENHRY and SYGVKD. V shed 10 bases, J shed 3 bases, and the junction held 8 bases outside the gene matches. Written as DNA, the CDR3 is TGTGCCAGACGACAGGGCAGGGACACTGAAGCTTTCTTT. Its protein product is CARRQGRDTEAFF.

This clonotype has ten or more counts. The genes are TRBV6-6 and TRBJ2-1; 7 bases map to TRBD2. CDR3 length: 13 amino acids. V was clipped by 2 bases and J by 6 bases; unmatched bases: 1. Germline assignment: CDR1 MNHNY and CDR2 SVGAGI (reference sequence). The CDR3 here is CASSYAGVNEQFF. CDR3 DNA: TGTGCCAGCAGTTACGCGGGAGTCAATGAGCAGTTCTTC.

This clonotype was detected ten times or more. The chain combines TRBV20-1 with TRBJ2-5; the match to TRBD1 covers 8 bases. The CDR3 extends over 15 amino acids. Germline trimming cut 1 base from V and 5 bases from J; bases unmatched to any gene: 9. The germline V gene encodes CDR1 DFQATT and CDR2 SNEGSKA (reference sequence). CDR3: CSARVGTGSGETQYF. The CDR3 bases are TGCAGTGCTAGAGTTGGGACAGGCAGCGGGGAGACCCAGTACTTC.

This clonotype was found a few times. V usage is TRBV12-3 or TRBV12-4 and J usage is TRBJ1-5; D might be TRBD1 (5 bases). Trimming took off 6 bases at V and 7 bases at J, with 19 bases between the two ends. The CDR3 runs 15 residues. DNA of the CDR3: TGTGCCAGCAGCCTCTGGGGGGGAAATAGCCAGCCCCAGCATTTT. This gives the protein CASSLWGGNSQPQHF.

The gene calls are TRBV6-5 and TRBJ1-1; the D is unclear. Germline CDR1 reads MNHEY; CDR2 reads SVGAGI. This CDR3 contains 12 residues. The V gene lost 6 bases and the J gene lost 0 bases, with 5 bases spanning the gap. The CDR3: CASRSMNTEAFF. The CDR3, as DNA: TGTGCCAGCAGAAGCATGAACACTGAAGCTTTCTTT.

The chain links TRBV7-9 to TRBJ2-1; D gene uncertain. The CDR3 is 16 amino acids. Germline loops: CDR1 SEHNR, CDR2 FQNEAQ (reference sequence). Trimming stripped 8 bases from V and 9 bases from J, with 26 bases between. The CDR3 nucleotides read TGTGCCAGCCCCCCGGACGACTCGGCTCCACGAGCTGAGCAGTTCTTC. Translated: CASPPDDSAPRAEQFF.

This clonotype has only a few counts. The chain uses TRBV7-3 and TRBJ2-7, with 10 bases matching TRBD2. The CDR3 has 16 residues. V shed 5 bases, J shed 5 bases, and the junction held 12 bases outside the gene matches. Germline CDR1 SGHTA, CDR2 FQGTGA. CDR3: CASSPAILAGADEQYF. CDR3 DNA sequence: TGTGCCAGCAGCCCTGCCATCCTAGCGGGAGCAGACGAGCAGTACTTC.

The sample holds many counts of this clonotype. The chain uses TRBV20-1 and TRBJ2-7; a weak D match, TRBD2 (7 bases). CDR3 size: 14 residues. V was cut by 2 bases and J by 2 bases, with 13 bases left in between. CDR1 and CDR2 (germline): DFQATT, SNEGSKA (reference sequence). For the CDR3, the DNA is TGCAGTGCTAGAATAGGGGGGGCTCCCTACGAGCAGTACTTC. As protein: CSARIGGAPYEQYF.

This clonotype was counted at least ten times. The chain has TRBV11-2 and TRBJ2-3; the match to TRBD2 covers 8 bases. V trimming: 1 base; J trimming: 13 bases; junction bases outside the gene matches: 4. The CDR3 spans 12 residues. CDR1 is SGHAT and CDR2 is FQNNGV in the germline V gene. The CDR3 nucleotides read TGTGCCAGCAGCTTAGTAGCGGGACTAGAGTATTTT. Protein product: CASSLVAGLEYF.

This clonotype occurred many times. This rearrangement joins TRBV6-5 to TRBJ2-6, with no clear D. V shed 0 bases and J shed 0 bases, with 3 bases lying between them. Germline V CDR1 and CDR2: MNHEY, SVGAGI. This CDR3 is 15 amino acids long. The CDR3 sequence is CASSYSSSGANVLTF. In DNA, the CDR3 is TGTGCCAGCAGTTACTCCTCCTCTGGGGCCAACGTCCTGACTTTC.

This clonotype was recorded a few times. V usage is TRBV12-3 or TRBV12-4 and J usage is TRBJ1-5; no definite D call. This CDR3 is built from 16 residues. Between the trimmed V and J ends, which lost 3 bases and 1 base, there was a span of 13 bases. The DNA of the CDR3 is TGTGCCAGCAGTTTTAATCCGGAGGAGAGCAATCAGCCCCAGCATTTT. It codes for CASSFNPEESNQPQHF.

This clonotype was seen ten or more times. The chain uses TRBV4-3 and TRBJ1-1; 8 nucleotides match TRBD1. V lost 4 bases to trimming and J lost 5 bases; unmatched junction nucleotides: 6. Germline assignment: CDR1 LGHNA and CDR2 YSLEER. The CDR3 runs 14 residues. The DNA for the CDR3 is TGCGCCAGCAGCCTCACACAGGGGGAAACTGAAGCTTTCTTT. It is translated as CASSLTQGETEAFF.

This clonotype has a count of ten or more. V and J are TRBV20-1 and TRBJ2-7, with 11 bases identical to TRBD2. Looked up from germline, CDR1 is DFQATT and CDR2 is SNEGSKA (reference sequence). Trimming took 0 bases from V and 7 from J; bases not matched to a gene: 14. This CDR3 comprises 17 residues. The CDR3: CSARDRGLTSGRGEQYF. DNA of the CDR3: TGCAGTGCTAGAGATCGAGGCCTCACTAGCGGGAGAGGTGAGCAGTACTTC.

There are a few counts of this clonotype. The V and J genes are TRBV24-1 and TRBJ1-4; 9 nucleotides agree with TRBD1. V lost 9 bases to trimming and J lost 6 bases; unmatched junction nucleotides: 13. Germline values: CDR1 KGHDR, CDR2 SFDVKD. The CDR3 consists of 16 residues. CDR3 amino acids: CATSVGQGYGYEKLFF. In DNA, the CDR3 is TGTGCCACCTCCGTGGGACAGGGTTATGGATATGAAAAACTGTTTTTT.

This clonotype was counted at least ten times. This chain connects TRBV7-2 to TRBJ1-2, with 9 bases fitting TRBD1. The trim removed 5 bases at V and 4 bases at J, leaving 8 bases unmatched. This CDR3 is built from 15 residues. Looked up from germline, CDR1 is SGHTA and CDR2 is FQGNSA. The CDR3 sequence: CASSLTGQGGYGYTF. The DNA of the CDR3 is TGTGCCAGCAGCCTGACGGGACAGGGCGGCTATGGCTACACCTTC.

V is TRBV3-1 and J is TRBJ2-3; D is unclear. The germline V gene encodes CDR1 LGHDT and CDR2 YNNKEL (reference sequence). The CDR3 consists of 12 residues. The V gene lost 0 bases and the J gene lost 4 bases, with 2 bases spanning the gap. CDR3 loop: CASSQEADTQYF. DNA for the CDR3: TGTGCCAGCAGCCAAGAGGCAGATACGCAGTATTTT.

This clonotype came up many times. The chain recombines TRBV10-3 with TRBJ2-5, with 10 bases that match TRBD1. From germline, CDR1 is ENHRY and CDR2 SYGVKD. With V trimmed by 0 bases and J by 1 base, 5 bases remained unmatched. CDR3 length: 17 amino acids. CDR3: CAISESQGQGTQETQYF. The CDR3, as DNA: TGTGCCATCAGTGAGTCCCAGGGACAGGGGACCCAAGAGACCCAGTACTTC.

This clonotype appeared many times. The V gene is TRBV7-6, the J gene TRBJ2-5; TRBD1 matches at 8 bases. Germline V CDR1 and CDR2: SGHVS, FNYEAQ. The V segment lost 1 base and the J segment 6 bases; nucleotides outside the gene matches: 4. CDR3 length: 14 residues. For the CDR3, the DNA is TGTGCCAGCAGCTTAGAAGGCAGGGGGCAGACCCAGTACTTC. Translation: CASSLEGRGQTQYF.

This clonotype was seen repeatedly, ten times or more. The chain uses TRBV5-1 and TRBJ1-4, with D tentatively TRBD1 (5 bases). V lost 0 bases, J lost 8 bases, and 11 bases lay in between. Germline V CDR1 and CDR2: SGHRS, YFSETQ. CDR3 length: 14 residues. CDR3 DNA sequence: TGCGCCAGCAGCTTGGTCACCGACAGCGAAAAACTGTTTTTT. Translating gives CASSLVTDSEKLFF.

This clonotype has more than one count but fewer than ten. J is TRBJ1-1 and V is TRBV14; 7 bases fit TRBD1. Per the germline V gene, CDR1 is SGHDN and CDR2 is FVKESK. The length of the CDR3 is 16 residues. V was clipped by 4 bases and J by 1 base; unmatched bases: 9. The CDR3 sequence is CASSPRWSGGNTEAFF. The CDR3 bases are TGTGCCAGCAGCCCAAGATGGTCAGGGGGGAACACTGAAGCTTTCTTT.

This clonotype showed up many times. This chain connects TRBV5-4 to TRBJ2-1; TRBD2 matches 10 bases. V trimming: 0 bases; J trimming: 8 bases; junction bases outside the gene matches: 5. This CDR3 contains 15 residues. Germline assignment: CDR1 SGHNT and CDR2 YYREEE (reference sequence). The CDR3 loop is CASSLASGSKDEQFF. For the CDR3, the DNA is TGTGCCAGCAGCTTGGCTAGCGGGAGTAAAGATGAGCAGTTCTTC.

This clonotype has at least ten counts. The chain carries TRBV7-2 and TRBJ2-1; D remains unclear. From germline, CDR1 is SGHTA and CDR2 FQGNSA. This CDR3 has 14 amino acids. The ends were cut back, 3 bases at V and 4 bases at J, with 10 bases in the middle. The CDR3 DNA follows: TGTGCCAGCAGCTTTGCGGCGGAGTACAATGAGCAGTTCTTC. This encodes CASSFAAEYNEQFF. The entire variable domain, with the rest obtained from reference TRBV7-2 and TRBJ2-1, is as follows: GAGVSQSPSNKVTEKGKDVELRCDPISGHTALYWYRQSLGQGLEFLIYFQGNSAPDKSGLPSDRFSAERTGGSVSTLTIQRTQQEDSAVYLCASSFAAEYNEQFFGPGTRLTVL.

The sample holds many counts of this clonotype. The rearrangement uses TRBV27 and TRBJ1-5, with D unclear. CDR3 size: 13 residues. Trimming left V 3 bases short and J 5 bases short, with 8 bases between. The germline V gene has CDR1 MNHEY and CDR2 SMNVEV (reference sequence). CDR3 coding DNA: TGTGCCAGCAGTTTGGAGCTGTATCAGCCCCAGCATTTT. It encodes CASSLELYQPQHF.

The sample holds many counts of this clonotype. The chain combines TRBV7-9 with TRBJ2-1; D is ambiguous. Germline V gives CDR1 SEHNR, CDR2 FQNEAQ (reference sequence). The CDR3 is made up of 12 amino acids. Trimming cost V 5 bases and J 3 bases, with 5 bases left between them. This CDR3 reads CASSHGYNEQFF. The CDR3 DNA follows: TGTGCCAGCAGCCACGGCTACAATGAGCAGTTCTTC.

This clonotype was seen more than once but under ten times. J is TRBJ2-2 and V is TRBV7-2; 9 bases map to TRBD1. V lost 5 bases and J lost 3; bases outside the gene matches: 7. This CDR3 is 16 amino acids long. Germline V lookup: CDR1 SGHTA, CDR2 FQGNSA. The CDR3 here is CASSPTGGWYTGELFF. The CDR3, as DNA: TGTGCCAGCAGCCCAACAGGGGGCTGGTACACCGGGGAGCTGTTTTTT.

This clonotype was seen at least ten times. The rearrangement links TRBV7-2 to TRBJ2-7, with 13 bases fitting TRBD2. Trimming took 2 bases from V and 5 from J; bases not matched to a gene: 9. The germline V gene encodes CDR1 SGHTA and CDR2 FQGNSA. This CDR3 spans 17 amino acids. Here the CDR3 reads CASSLLGGTSGTNEQYF. The CDR3 region has the DNA TGTGCCAGCAGCTTATTGGGCGGGACTAGCGGGACGAACGAGCAGTACTTC.